This TCR beta chain stems from a study of T cell responses to AZD1222 COVID-19 vaccine. There are a few counts of this clone. Its antigen is currently unknown. The study, taken as a whole, reports: Among those given AZD1222, only 6 or 7 were seropositive at baseline. Donors were mostly white British, more females; clonal diversity possibly underestimated.

Measured with immunoSEQ multiplex PCR; TCRdb has only the in-frame clones, and not every one. Of about 31,000 clones in the sample, more than 75% were seen once. Trimming pared 0 bases from V and 3 bases from J, leaving 7 bases between. CDR1 and CDR2 from the germline V gene are SGDLS and YYNGEE. The CDR3 is 14 residues long. Sequencing was performed on peripheral blood, taken 28 days after the second AZD1222 dose. The gene calls are TRBV9 and TRBJ1-5; D not certain. This TCR derives from an adult who received the AZD1222 COVID-19 vaccine. The CDR3 bases are TGTGCCAGCAGCGTAGGGGATGTCAATCAGCCCCAGCATTTT. As protein: CASSVGDVNQPQHF. The full variable domain, its missing parts supplied by reference TRBV9 and TRBJ1-5, is DSGVTQTPKHLITATGQRVTLRCSPRSGDLSVYWYQQSLDQGLQFLIQYYNGEERAKGNILERFSAQQFPDLHSELNLSSLELGDSALYFCASSVGDVNQPQHFGDGTRLSIL.